A single sample is the source of the 31 T cell receptor beta chains below, sequenced in a study of blood T cell repertoires in COVID-19. Here immunoSEQ multiplex PCR was the method, and the copy in TCRdb shows in-frame clones only, minus some. The repertoire has 250,000 to 350,000 clones, 90% of them found once; the top ten carry 1.7%. Material for sequencing was PBMCs or T cells enriched from blood (not recorded which). The source is a woman younger than 35 with acute COVID-19.

The chain couples TRBV24-1 to TRBJ2-7, with 13 bases aligning to TRBD2. The germline CDR1 and CDR2 sequences are KGHDR and SFDVKD. The J segment lost 9 bases and the V segment lost 7 bases, leaving 17 bases of the junction unmatched. The CDR3 length is 17 residues. The CDR3 spells CATSETSGRAEGIGQYF. The CDR3, as DNA: TGTGCCACCAGCGAAACTAGCGGGAGGGCCGAGGGTATTGGGCAGTACTTC.

The chain joins TRBV18 to TRBJ1-1; unclear D gene. V lost 2 bases to trimming and J lost 5 bases, with 6 bases between them. Germline CDR1 KGHSH, CDR2 LQKENI. This CDR3 has 12 amino acids. The CDR3 region has the DNA TGTGCCAGCTCACCAATGCGTACTGAAGCTTTCTTT. Translation: CASSPMRTEAFF.

J is TRBJ2-5 and V is TRBV30; 13 positions agree with TRBD2. Germline V CDR1 and CDR2: GTSNPN, SVGIG (reference sequence). The V gene end was trimmed by 2 bases and the J gene end by 5 bases; junction bases not matched to a gene: 2. This CDR3 spans 14 amino acids. The CDR3 sequence: CAWSSGLAGETQYF. As DNA, the CDR3 is TGTGCCTGGAGTTCGGGACTAGCGGGGGAGACCCAGTACTTC.

The V and J genes are TRBV5-5 and TRBJ1-6; 7 bases are shared with TRBD1. Germline CDR1 is SGHKS and CDR2 is YYEKEE (reference sequence). V lost 1 base to trimming and J lost 4 bases; unmatched junction nucleotides: 8. This CDR3 region has 17 residues. The CDR3 loop reads CASSLLGTEIYNSPLHF. The CDR3 bases are TGTGCCAGCAGCTTGCTAGGGACAGAGATTTATAATTCACCCCTCCACTTT. The full variable domain, rest sourced from reference TRBV5-5 and TRBJ1-6, is DAGVTQSPTHLIKTRGQQVTLRCSPISGHKSVSWYQQVLGQGPQFIFQYYEKEERGRGNFPDRFSARQFPNYSSELNVNALLLGDSALYLCASSLLGTEIYNSPLHFGNGTRLTVT.

The DNA of the CDR3 is TGTGCCAGCACCAAACCGCGCGCAGGGGGCACCGGGGAGCTGTTTTTT. It encodes CASTKPRAGGTGELFF. This rearrangement joins TRBV2 to TRBJ2-2, with 7 bases that match TRBD1. The CDR3 is made up of 16 amino acids. The V gene's germline CDR1 is SNHLY and CDR2 FYNNEI. V lost 7 bases and J lost 4; bases outside the gene matches: 12.

The rearrangement links TRBV5-5 to TRBJ2-5, with 9 nucleotides matching TRBD2. The germline V gene encodes CDR1 SGHKS and CDR2 YYEKEE (reference sequence). The CDR3 is 15 residues long. Germline trimming cut 0 bases from V and 8 bases from J; bases unmatched to any gene: 8. The DNA for the CDR3 is TGTGCCAGCAGCTTGGCTTCCTTAGCGGGGGCAACCCAGTACTTC. Residues: CASSLASLAGATQYF. Looking up the rest from reference TRBV5-5 and TRBJ2-5 gives the full variable domain: DAGVTQSPTHLIKTRGQQVTLRCSPISGHKSVSWYQQVLGQGPQFIFQYYEKEERGRGNFPDRFSARQFPNYSSELNVNALLLGDSALYLCASSLASLAGATQYFGPGTRLLVL.

The V call is TRBV19, the J call TRBJ2-7; maybe TRBD1 (5 bases). CDR3 size: 14 residues. Trimming took 5 bases from V and 1 from J, leaving 12 bases between them. CDR1 and CDR2 (germline): LNHDA, SQIVND (reference sequence). CDR3 in DNA: TGTGCCAGTAGTTCCAGGGAACGGTCCTACGAGCAGTACTTC. Translated, it gives CASSSRERSYEQYF.

The genes are TRBV30 and TRBJ2-7; D is possibly TRBD1 (6 bases). Germline V gene lookup returns CDR1 GTSNPN and CDR2 SVGIG (reference sequence). Trimming removed 0 bases from V and 4 bases from J, with 19 bases in between. The CDR3 spans 16 residues. This CDR3 reads CAWSVLGAGAYYEQYF. In DNA form, the CDR3 reads TGTGCCTGGAGTGTACTGGGGGCAGGGGCTTATTACGAGCAGTACTTC.

The CDR3 DNA follows: TGCGCCAGCAGCCAGTCAAAGGGACAGGGAGCGGAAAAACTGTTTTTT. Encoded protein: CASSQSKGQGAEKLFF. The chain uses TRBV5-1 and TRBJ1-4; TRBD1 matches 9 bases. V lost 4 bases, J lost 8 bases, and 12 bases stayed unmatched. Looked up from germline, CDR1 is SGHRS and CDR2 is YFSETQ. The CDR3 contains 16 residues. The whole variable domain, remainder taken from reference TRBV5-1 and TRBJ1-4, is KAGVTQTPRYLIKTRGQQVTLSCSPISGHRSVSWYQQTPGQGLQFLFEYFSETQRNKGNFPGRFSGRQFSNSRSEMNVSTLELGDSALYLCASSQSKGQGAEKLFFGSGTQLSVL.

This clone has just a few counts. The rearrangement joins TRBV2 to TRBJ2-3, with D perhaps matching TRBD1 (5 bases). The V gene lost 11 bases and the J gene lost 2 bases, with 5 bases spanning the gap. In germline, CDR1 is SNHLY, CDR2 FYNNEI. The CDR3 is 10 residues long. CDR3 sequence reads: CAGHTDTQYF. CDR3 coding DNA: TGTGCCGGACACACAGATACGCAGTATTTT.

This clone was counted a few times. The rearrangement links TRBV19 to TRBJ2-2; 11 bases are shared with TRBD1. After removal of 4 bases from V and 4 bases from J, the junction contained 11 bases not matched to a gene. Germline CDR1 is LNHDA and CDR2 is SQIVND (reference sequence). The CDR3 contains 18 residues. CDR3 loop: CASSSPEDRGLGTGELFF. Written as DNA, the CDR3 is TGTGCCAGTAGTAGTCCTGAGGACAGGGGGCTGGGCACCGGGGAGCTGTTTTTT.

The chain joins TRBV14 to TRBJ2-5; tentatively, D is TRBD1 (5 bases). This CDR3 is 14 amino acids long. V was cut by 3 bases and J by 1 base, with 9 bases left in between. Germline V CDR1 and CDR2: SGHDN, FVKESK. The CDR3 loop reads CASSQKDTQETQYF. In DNA form, the CDR3 reads TGTGCCAGCAGCCAGAAGGACACCCAAGAGACCCAGTACTTC.

The chain combines TRBV3-1 (or the pseudogene TRBV3-2) with TRBJ2-1; 10 bases agree with TRBD2. Losses at the gene ends were 0 bases for V and 8 bases for J; bases not matched to a gene: 7. This CDR3 is 16 amino acids long. Per the germline V gene, CDR1 is LGHDT and CDR2 is YNNKEL (reference sequence). CDR3 nucleotides: TGTGCCAGCAGCCAAGATATAGCGGGAGGCCGCCATGAGCAGTTCTTC. This sequence encodes CASSQDIAGGRHEQFF.

The chain combines TRBV27 with TRBJ1-1; 7 nucleotides agree with TRBD1. The CDR3 spans 15 residues. Germline trimming cut 2 bases from V and 5 bases from J; bases unmatched to any gene: 8. Germline V gives CDR1 MNHEY, CDR2 SMNVEV (reference sequence). CDR3 loop: CASSLDGTDLTEAFF. CDR3 DNA: TGTGCCAGCAGTTTAGACGGGACAGATTTAACTGAAGCTTTCTTT.

The V call is TRBV6-4, the J call TRBJ2-3; TRBD2 matches 11 bases. Per the germline V gene, CDR1 is MRHNA and CDR2 is SNTAGT. This CDR3 spans 15 amino acids. V lost 8 bases to trimming and J lost 2 bases; unmatched junction nucleotides: 6. Here the CDR3 reads CASSKTSGNTDTQYF. The CDR3 DNA follows: TGTGCCAGCTCCAAGACTAGCGGGAACACAGATACGCAGTATTTT.

J is TRBJ1-2 and V is TRBV19; TRBD1 might be the D (6 bases). The CDR3 consists of 17 residues. Per germline, CDR1 LNHDA and CDR2 SQIVND (reference sequence). V was pared by 0 bases and J by 3 bases, with 17 bases between. In DNA, the CDR3 is TGTGCCAGTAGTATAGATGGGTTGACAGGAGAATACTATGGCTACACCTTC. Translating it yields CASSIDGLTGEYYGYTF.

CDR3 sequence reads: CASSLRRAETQYF. CDR3 coding DNA: TGTGCCAGCAGCTTAAGGAGAGCGGAGACCCAGTACTTC. The V gene is TRBV7-8, the J gene TRBJ2-5; D call uncertain. V was trimmed by 2 bases and J by 5 bases, leaving 9 bases between them. The CDR3 covers 13 residues. CDR1 and CDR2 (germline): SGHVS, FQNEAQ.

This chain uses TRBV18 with TRBJ1-2, with D tentatively TRBD1 (6 bases). The CDR3 has 17 amino acids. The V end was cut by 3 bases, the J end by 0 bases, with 17 bases between. CDR1 and CDR2 from the germline V gene are KGHSH and LQKENI. Written as DNA, the CDR3 is TGTGCCAGCTCACCCGAGAGATGGGGGCTAGCTAACTATGGCTACACCTTC. This sequence encodes CASSPERWGLANYGYTF.

CDR3 in DNA: TGTGCCATCATGAGCGGTGTAAACAATGAGCAGTTCTTC. It yields the protein CAIMSGVNNEQFF. The J gene is TRBJ2-1, the V gene TRBV10-3; possible D gene TRBD2, 5 bases. This CDR3 is 13 amino acids long. V lost 7 bases to trimming and J lost 5 bases, with 12 bases between them. The germline V gene has CDR1 ENHRY and CDR2 SYGVKD.

The chain is built from TRBV14 and TRBJ1-4, with TRBD1 identical over 9 bases. CDR3 size: 15 residues. Trimming removed 1 base from V and 5 bases from J; junction bases left unmatched: 2. Germline CDR1 and CDR2: SGHDN and FVKESK. The CDR3 region is CASSQGGTGNEKLFF. The DNA for the CDR3 is TGTGCCAGCAGCCAAGGAGGGACAGGGAATGAAAAACTGTTTTTT.

V gene TRBV29-1 combines with J gene TRBJ2-3; 11 bases fit TRBD2. V was pared by 6 bases and J by 4 bases, with 6 bases of the junction left unmatched. Germline V lookup: CDR1 SQVTM, CDR2 ANQGSEA. The length of the CDR3 is 14 residues. The CDR3 nucleotides read TGCAGCGTAGATCTAGCGGGAGGTTCAGATACGCAGTATTTT. This codes for CSVDLAGGSDTQYF.

This sequence joins TRBV27 and TRBJ2-6, with 7 bases that match TRBD1. In germline, CDR1 is MNHEY, CDR2 SMNVEV (reference sequence). J was trimmed by 0 bases and V by 3 bases; bases with no gene match: 8. The CDR3 loop spans 18 amino acids. In DNA form, the CDR3 reads TGTGCCAGCAGTTTTCGAGGACAGGCGCTCTCTGGGGCCAACGTCCTGACTTTC. Protein: CASSFRGQALSGANVLTF.

The CDR3 is CASSLLGQAWNYGYTF. In nucleotides, the CDR3 is TGTGCCAGCAGCTTACTCGGACAGGCTTGGAACTATGGCTACACCTTC. J is TRBJ1-2 and V is TRBV28; 7 bases line up with TRBD1. CDR1 is MDHEN, CDR2 SYDVKM, per germline. The CDR3 length is 16 residues. J gave up 2 bases and V 6 bases, and 12 bases lay outside the gene matches.

V gene TRBV6-5 combines with J gene TRBJ1-1, with 7 bases lining up with TRBD1. The CDR3 extends over 14 amino acids. Trimming at V came to 6 bases and at J to 1 base, leaving 5 bases not matched to a gene. CDR1 and CDR2 (germline): MNHEY, SVGAGI. CDR3 sequence (DNA): TGTGCCAGCAGGGAGGGACAGCGGAACACTGAAGCTTTCTTT. It codes for CASREGQRNTEAFF.

The chain is built from TRBV3-1 (or the pseudogene TRBV3-2) and TRBJ2-4; 8 bases are shared with TRBD2. The ends lost 5 bases at V and 8 bases at J; junction bases unmatched: 5. The CDR3 runs 13 residues. Germline V gene sequence: CDR1 LGHDT, CDR2 YNNKEL (reference sequence). The CDR3 protein is CASSSRGGHIQYF. In nucleotides, the CDR3 is TGTGCCAGCAGCTCCCGGGGGGGACACATTCAGTACTTC.

V and J are TRBV9 and TRBJ1-1, with TRBD1 matching 7 bases. The CDR3 covers 16 residues. Germline CDR1 reads SGDLS; CDR2 reads YYNGEE. V lost 4 bases and J lost 0; bases outside the gene matches: 9. CDR3 protein: CASSRTPTGLNTEAFF. CDR3 nucleotide sequence: TGTGCCAGCAGCCGTACCCCGACAGGGCTGAACACTGAAGCTTTCTTT.

This chain connects TRBV30 to TRBJ1-2; TRBD1 is a possible D gene (5 bases). Germline V gives CDR1 GTSNPN, CDR2 SVGIG (reference sequence). Trimming took off 0 bases at V and 3 bases at J, with 11 bases between the two ends. The CDR3 has 14 amino acids. The CDR3 nucleotides are TGTGCCTGGAGTGTAGGCGGGGGATACTATGGCTACACCTTC. Protein sequence: CAWSVGGGYYGYTF.

The CDR3 DNA is TGTGCCAGCTCACCCCAAGCGGGATCTAGCACAGATACGCAGTATTTT. The encoded protein is CASSPQAGSSTDTQYF. The chain is built from TRBV18 and TRBJ2-3; 7 nucleotides line up with TRBD2. CDR3 length: 16 residues. J was trimmed by 0 bases and V by 3 bases; bases with no gene match: 6. The germline V gene has CDR1 KGHSH and CDR2 LQKENI.

The chain combines TRBV7-9 with TRBJ2-7; 8 nucleotides agree with TRBD2. The CDR3 sequence is 16 residues long. Germline V lookup: CDR1 SEHNR, CDR2 FQNEAQ (reference sequence). Trimming at V came to 1 base and at J to 6 bases, leaving 11 bases not matched to a gene. In DNA, the CDR3 is TGTGCCAGCAGCTTAGAATATATCGACGGGAGGGGCGAGCAGTACTTC. Its protein product is CASSLEYIDGRGEQYF.

The CDR3 bases are TGTGCCAGCTCACGCCGGGACAGCTCTGATACGCAGTATTTT. It encodes CASSRRDSSDTQYF. The rearrangement links TRBV18 to TRBJ2-3, with TRBD1 identical over 7 bases. There are 14 residues in the CDR3. After removal of 4 bases from V and 6 bases from J, the junction contained 7 bases not matched to a gene. From germline, CDR1 is KGHSH and CDR2 LQKENI.

The chain links TRBV23-1 to TRBJ1-5, with D hard to call. TRBV23-1 is assigned to the ORF class and has an uncertain function. This CDR3 is 14 amino acids long. V dropped 8 bases and J dropped 6 bases, with 17 bases sitting between them. In DNA form, the CDR3 reads TGCGCCAGCGCCCTACCGGGGTATGCTCAGCCCCAGCATTTT. It yields the protein CASALPGYAQPQHF.